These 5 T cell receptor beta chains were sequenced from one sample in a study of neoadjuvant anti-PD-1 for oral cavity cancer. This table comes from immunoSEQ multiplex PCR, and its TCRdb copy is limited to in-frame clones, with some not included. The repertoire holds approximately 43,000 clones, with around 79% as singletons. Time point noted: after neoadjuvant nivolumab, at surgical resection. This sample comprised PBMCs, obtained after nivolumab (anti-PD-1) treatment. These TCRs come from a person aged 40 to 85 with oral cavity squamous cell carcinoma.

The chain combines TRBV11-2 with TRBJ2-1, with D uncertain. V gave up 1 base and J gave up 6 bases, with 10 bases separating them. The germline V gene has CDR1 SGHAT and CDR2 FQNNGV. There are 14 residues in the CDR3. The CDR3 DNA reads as TGTGCCAGCAGCTTAGCGGCCCGTCTCAATGAGCAGTTCTTC. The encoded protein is CASSLAARLNEQFF.

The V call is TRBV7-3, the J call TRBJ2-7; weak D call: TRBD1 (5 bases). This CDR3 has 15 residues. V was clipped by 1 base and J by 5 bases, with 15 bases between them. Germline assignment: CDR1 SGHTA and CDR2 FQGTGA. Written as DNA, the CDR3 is TGTGCCAGCAGCTTAAGGGCCCTCAAAGGGGACGAGCAGTACTTC. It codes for CASSLRALKGDEQYF.

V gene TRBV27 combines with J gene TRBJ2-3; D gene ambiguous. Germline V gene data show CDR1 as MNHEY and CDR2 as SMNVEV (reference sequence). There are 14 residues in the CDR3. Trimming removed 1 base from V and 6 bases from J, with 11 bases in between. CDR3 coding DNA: TGTGCCAGCAGTTTATTGAGACCCGTGGATACGCAGTATTTT. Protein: CASSLLRPVDTQYF.

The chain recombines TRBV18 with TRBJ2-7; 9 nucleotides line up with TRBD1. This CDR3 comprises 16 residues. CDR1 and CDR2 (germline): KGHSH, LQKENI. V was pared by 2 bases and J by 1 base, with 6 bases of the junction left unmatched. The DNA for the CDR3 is TGTGCCAGCTCACCATCGTCCGGGACAGGGTCCTACGAGCAGTACTTC. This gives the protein CASSPSSGTGSYEQYF.

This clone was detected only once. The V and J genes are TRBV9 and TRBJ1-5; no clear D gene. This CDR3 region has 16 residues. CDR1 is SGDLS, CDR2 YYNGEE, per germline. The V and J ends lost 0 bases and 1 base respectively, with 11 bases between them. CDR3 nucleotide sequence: TGTGCCAGCAGCGTAGCGGGAGGCCCAAGCAATCAGCCCCAGCATTTT. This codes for CASSVAGGPSNQPQHF.